One T cell receptor beta chain is described in this entry. This clone's antigen is unknown. No qualities accompany the bases; no much larger clone lies one base away. The entry originates in a study of T cell changes during pregnancy in multiple sclerosis (dated by TCRdb to the late 2010s). Describing the broader study: In women with multiple sclerosis, the researchers looked at how the T cell repertoire shifted as pregnancy progressed.

Its CDR3 holds 15 amino acids, cysteine through phenylalanine. The CDR3 DNA has 45 bases and is translated from base 1. Library preparation employed the immunoSEQ multiplex PCR assay. TCRdb stores this immuneACCESS table with in-frame sequences only. Part of the clones is absent; in the studies checked, under half of the shortfall reflects unresolved V genes, and no reason is known for the rest. This sample is represented by approximately 90,000 clones; around 94% of them were singletons. Under 0.85% of the sample is held by the ten biggest clonotypes. The sample consisted of peripheral blood, taken in the third trimester of pregnancy. The rearranged chain carries TRBV21-1 and TRBJ2-7; the table's D call TRBD2 went unverified against the DNA. TRBV21-1 is a pseudogene. The source is a female donor with multiple sclerosis, enrolled in a pregnancy study. CDR3 protein: CASSKGTSGRYEQYF. The DNA is TGTGCCAGCAGCAAAGGGACTAGCGGGAGGTACGAGCAGTACTTC.